A single sample gave rise to the 26 T cell receptor beta chains below, sequenced in a study of CD8+ T cells in alopecia areata. Treatment reported: oral pan-JAK inhibitor, 5-10 mg twice daily. In each case, RNA was isolated and then reverse transcribed into cDNA as the sequencing template. Profiling relied on immunoSEQ multiplex PCR, and the TCRdb table lists in-frame clones only, not all of them. The table has a few hundred thousand clones, around 65% seen once. This sample comprised CD4+ T cells sorted from blood, obtained at approximately week 42, from a patient treated with tofacitinib. These TCRs come from a human donor with alopecia areata.

The genes are TRBV7-2 and TRBJ1-6; TRBD1 agrees at 8 bases. Germline trimming cut 7 bases from V and 10 bases from J; bases unmatched to any gene: 12. CDR1 SGHTA and CDR2 FQGNSA come from the germline V gene. This CDR3 region has 15 residues. Here the CDR3 reads CASNQRQGIRSPLHF. In DNA form, the CDR3 reads TGTGCCAGCAACCAACGACAGGGGATTAGGTCACCCCTCCACTTT.

The count of this clone is one. This chain links TRBV6-6 with TRBJ2-1; no clear D. Germline V gene sequence: CDR1 MNHNY, CDR2 SVGAGI (reference sequence). V was pared by 2 bases and J by 10 bases, with 9 bases between. This CDR3 has 12 residues. CDR3 protein: CASSYGSAEQFF. Written as DNA, the CDR3 is TGTGCCAGCAGTTACGGTTCGGCAGAGCAGTTCTTC.

In this sample, this clone turned up a few times. The chain couples TRBV4-2 to TRBJ2-5; possible D gene TRBD2, 5 bases. CDR3 length: 13 amino acids. The germline V gene encodes CDR1 LGHNA and CDR2 YNFKEQ. Trimming took 6 bases from V and 3 from J, leaving 11 bases between them. In DNA form, the CDR3 reads TGTGCCAGCAGTCACCCGGGAAAAGAGACCCAGTACTTC. Translated: CASSHPGKETQYF.

This chain connects TRBV5-4 to TRBJ2-7; the D is unclear. Trimming removed 3 bases at V and 5 bases at J, with 9 bases between. Germline values: CDR1 SGHNT, CDR2 YYREEE (reference sequence). The CDR3 is 12 amino acids. The CDR3 region has the DNA TGTGCCAGCAGCTACGCATCGGACGAGCAGTACTTC. Translation: CASSYASDEQYF.

The rearrangement links TRBV29-1 to TRBJ1-5, with 7 bases that match TRBD1. Germline CDR1 SQVTM, CDR2 ANQGSEA. The CDR3 is 14 amino acids. Losses at the gene ends were 4 bases for V and 3 bases for J; bases not matched to a gene: 6. CDR3 bases: TGCAGCGTTGCGTCCGGACAGGCCAATCAGCCCCAGCATTTT. It encodes CSVASGQANQPQHF.

The chain joins TRBV11-2 to TRBJ2-1; 12 positions match TRBD2. Trimming at V came to 7 bases and at J to 7 bases, leaving 11 bases not matched to a gene. CDR3 length: 16 amino acids. Per germline, CDR1 SGHAT and CDR2 FQNNGV. The CDR3 DNA is TGTGCCAGCACTTTACACGGACTAGCGGGACTAAATGAGCAGTTCTTC. Protein: CASTLHGLAGLNEQFF. Complete variable domain (other parts from reference TRBV11-2 and TRBJ2-1): EAGVAQSPRYKIIEKRQSVAFWCNPISGHATLYWYQQILGQGPKLLIQFQNNGVVDDSQLPKDRFSAERLKGVDSTLKIQPAKLEDSAVYLCASTLHGLAGLNEQFFGPGTRLTVL.

This chain links TRBV29-1 with TRBJ2-7; D is undetermined. The CDR3 is made up of 11 amino acids. The V end lost 5 bases, the J end lost 2 bases, and 7 bases lay between the germline ends. Per germline, CDR1 SQVTM and CDR2 ANQGSEA. Written as DNA, the CDR3 is TGCAGCGTTAGGTTTACCTACGAGCAGTACTTC. Translation gives CSVRFTYEQYF.

J is TRBJ2-1 and V is TRBV7-2; D not certain. The CDR3 has 15 amino acids. In germline, CDR1 is SGHTA, CDR2 FQGNSA. The V end lost 1 base, the J end lost 7 bases, and 14 bases lay between the germline ends. CDR3 sequence (DNA): TGTGCCAGCAGCTTAGTCACGGGTGGGGTAAATGAGCAGTTCTTC. Translated: CASSLVTGGVNEQFF.

This chain connects TRBV5-6 to TRBJ2-7, with D tentatively TRBD1 or TRBD2 (6 bases each). This CDR3 spans 14 amino acids. Germline lookup yields CDR1 SGHDT and CDR2 YYEEEE. V shed 0 bases and J shed 5 bases, with 12 bases lying between them. The DNA of the CDR3 is TGTGCCAGCAGCTTGGGCAGGGGACTCGACGAGCAGTACTTC. Translation: CASSLGRGLDEQYF.

This sequence joins TRBV7-2 and TRBJ1-1, with 7 bases identical to TRBD1. CDR3 size: 13 residues. The V gene end was trimmed by 5 bases and the J gene end by 4 bases; junction bases not matched to a gene: 4. The germline V gene has CDR1 SGHTA and CDR2 FQGNSA. The CDR3 protein is CASSRAGGTEAFF. CDR3 nucleotides: TGTGCCAGCAGCAGAGCAGGGGGCACTGAAGCTTTCTTT.

This clone was found a few times. Other DNA sequences in this specimen translate into the identical CDR3. DNA of the CDR3: TGTGCCAGTAGTAGCGGGAGCTACGAGCAGTACTTC. Translation: CASSSGSYEQYF. This chain joins TRBV19 and TRBJ2-7; TRBD2 agrees at 7 bases. Per the germline V gene, CDR1 is LNHDA and CDR2 is SQIVND (reference sequence). After removal of 4 bases from V and 3 bases from J, the junction contained 0 bases not matched to a gene. The CDR3 has 12 residues.

The chain is built from TRBV29-1 and TRBJ1-1; TRBD1 is a possible D gene (5 bases). V dropped 2 bases and J dropped 1 base, with 11 bases sitting between them. Germline V gives CDR1 SQVTM, CDR2 ANQGSEA. The CDR3 covers 14 residues. The CDR3 bases are TGCAGCGTTGAATTGGACATGTGGAACACTGAAGCTTTCTTT. It is translated as CSVELDMWNTEAFF.

The V call is TRBV6-5, the J call TRBJ2-1, with D tentatively TRBD1 or TRBD2 (5 bases each). V lost 5 bases and J 8 bases, leaving 10 bases between the germline ends. Germline V CDR1 and CDR2: MNHEY, SVGAGI. CDR3 length equals 12 residues. The CDR3 region is CASSRDRDEQFF. CDR3 coding DNA: TGTGCCAGCAGTCGGGACCGCGATGAGCAGTTCTTC.

The genes are TRBV29-1 and TRBJ2-3; 9 bases line up with TRBD1. With 7 bases clipped from V and 6 bases from J, the junction kept 8 bases outside the gene matches. This CDR3 spans 13 amino acids. Germline assignment: CDR1 SQVTM and CDR2 ANQGSEA. DNA of the CDR3: TGCAGCGCAACCGGGACAGGGATGGATACGCAGTATTTT. Residues: CSATGTGMDTQYF.

The chain is built from TRBV4-2 and TRBJ1-1; D is unresolved. The ends were cut back, 5 bases at V and 11 bases at J, with 24 bases in the middle. CDR1 and CDR2 from the germline V gene are LGHNA and YNFKEQ. The CDR3 contains 15 residues. This CDR3 is CASSLIRGSSDRAFF. The CDR3 DNA reads as TGTGCCAGCAGCTTGATACGAGGGTCATCCGACCGTGCTTTCTTT.

A few counts support this clone. CDR3 in amino acids: CSVEAWATDTQYF. In DNA, the CDR3 is TGCAGCGTTGAAGCCTGGGCAACAGATACGCAGTATTTT. The V and J genes are TRBV29-1 and TRBJ2-3; no clear D. This CDR3 has 13 amino acids. Trimming pared 1 base from V and 3 bases from J, leaving 8 bases between. Germline V lookup: CDR1 SQVTM, CDR2 ANQGSEA.

The CDR3 nucleotides are TGTGCCAGCAGCCCTACCGGGACAGGGGGCGCGTGGGTCAAAAACATTCAGTACTTC. The encoded protein is CASSPTGTGGAWVKNIQYF. This chain connects TRBV9 to TRBJ2-4, with TRBD1 matching 12 bases. The CDR3 is made up of 19 amino acids. The germline V gene has CDR1 SGDLS and CDR2 YYNGEE. V gave up 4 bases and J gave up 3 bases; unmatched junction bases: 14. The full variable domain, completed using reference TRBV9 and TRBJ2-4, is DSGVTQTPKHLITATGQRVTLRCSPRSGDLSVYWYQQSLDQGLQFLIQYYNGEERAKGNILERFSAQQFPDLHSELNLSSLELGDSALYFCASSPTGTGGAWVKNIQYFGAGTRLSVL.

This clone occurred a few times. The sample has other DNA sequences that encode this CDR3 too. The CDR3 spells CASSLAGNTEAFF. The CDR3 nucleotides read TGCGCCAGCAGCTTGGCGGGGAACACTGAAGCTTTCTTT. The genes are TRBV5-1 and TRBJ1-1, with D hard to call. There are 13 residues in the CDR3. Germline V gene data show CDR1 as SGHRS and CDR2 as YFSETQ. With 0 bases removed from V and 1 base from J, the gap between germline ends came to 4 bases.

This chain links TRBV19 with TRBJ1-2, with TRBD1 as a possible D gene (6 bases). The V gene's germline CDR1 is LNHDA and CDR2 SQIVND (reference sequence). The CDR3 extends over 15 amino acids. Trimming removed 4 bases at V and 4 bases at J, with 16 bases between. CDR3 DNA: TGTGCCAGTAGTAAAGACCAACAGGGAAGCTATGGCTACACCTTC. Translating it yields CASSKDQQGSYGYTF.

The genes are TRBV10-3 and TRBJ2-5; D is possibly TRBD2 (6 bases). Germline values: CDR1 ENHRY, CDR2 SYGVKD. V was clipped by 8 bases and J by 4 bases, with 11 bases between them. CDR3 size: 12 residues. CDR3 sequence: CAISEGPETQYF. The CDR3 DNA reads TGTGCCATCTCGGAGGGCCCAGAGACCCAGTACTTC.

The chain couples TRBV30 to TRBJ2-1; 10 nucleotides match TRBD1. The length of the CDR3 is 15 residues. The V gene end was trimmed by 2 bases and the J gene end by 0 bases; junction bases not matched to a gene: 1. Germline assignment: CDR1 GTSNPN and CDR2 SVGIG (reference sequence). The CDR3: CAWSRDRGSYNEQFF. DNA of the CDR3: TGTGCCTGGAGTCGGGACAGGGGCTCCTACAATGAGCAGTTCTTC.

V is TRBV29-1 and J is TRBJ2-3; D is ambiguous. The CDR3 loop spans 12 amino acids. Looked up from germline, CDR1 is SQVTM and CDR2 is ANQGSEA. V gave up 7 bases and J gave up 3 bases, with 11 bases separating them. As DNA, the CDR3 is TGCAGCGGCACCTACCAGACAGATACGCAGTATTTT. It yields the protein CSGTYQTDTQYF.

This chain links TRBV6-6 with TRBJ2-3; D ambiguous. Trimming removed 6 bases at V and 7 bases at J, with 8 bases between. The CDR3 has 11 amino acids. In germline, CDR1 is MNHNY, CDR2 SVGAGI (reference sequence). The CDR3 DNA reads as TGTGCCAGCAGCTACAGTAATACGCAGTATTTT. The encoded protein is CASSYSNTQYF.

This clone was counted a few times. V gene TRBV5-6 combines with J gene TRBJ2-1, with 14 bases identical to TRBD2. The trim removed 6 bases at V and 5 bases at J, leaving 4 bases unmatched. The CDR3 sequence is 15 residues long. Germline assignment: CDR1 SGHDT and CDR2 YYEEEE. The CDR3 DNA reads as TGTGCCAGCAACCCGGGACTAGCGGGGGACAATGAGCAGTTCTTC. As protein: CASNPGLAGDNEQFF.

This clone was counted a single time. The V gene is TRBV18, the J gene TRBJ1-1; D unresolved. The CDR3 is 14 residues long. Trimming took 1 base from V and 3 from J, leaving 9 bases between them. CDR1 and CDR2 from the germline V gene are KGHSH and LQKENI. The CDR3 here is CASSPLEGHTEAFF. CDR3 DNA: TGTGCCAGCTCACCACTGGAGGGTCACACTGAAGCTTTCTTT.

The V gene is TRBV6-6, the J gene TRBJ1-2; weak D call: TRBD1 (5 bases). With 8 bases removed from V and 4 bases from J, the gap between germline ends came to 11 bases. From germline, CDR1 is MNHNY and CDR2 SVGAGI (reference sequence). The length of the CDR3 is 12 residues. This CDR3 reads CASDGGTYGYTF. CDR3 in DNA: TGTGCCAGCGATGGGGGGACCTATGGCTACACCTTC.